The following is a TCR beta chain sequence with its context. The CDR3 spans 14 residues. The V gene lost 5 bases and the J gene lost 0 bases, with 7 bases spanning the gap. CDR1 is LNHDA and CDR2 is SQIVND in the germline V gene (reference sequence). This record belongs to a study of blood T cell repertoires in COVID-19. Background on the study: Sources were T cells, B-cell-depleted T cells, or PBMCs; the material itself was cDNA or gDNA.

Methods used by the authors: Amplification of reference gene primers provided the estimated nucleated cell counts. Sequenced by immunoSEQ multiplex PCR; TCRdb stores in-frame clones only, minus some. V and J calls and clone size are given by that table; D and trimming were obtained from the DNA. The sample has around 39,000 clones, about 87% seen once; the top ten hold 8.5% to 10%. What was sequenced was peripheral blood. The rearrangement joins TRBV19 to TRBJ1-4, with no clear D. This receptor was identified in a human donor in a cohort sampled during active COVID-19. CDR3 sequence reads: CASSRYSTNEKLFF. The CDR3 bases are TGTGCCAGTAGTCGGTATTCAACTAATGAAAAACTGTTTTTT.